These T cell receptor beta chains were read from a single sample in a study of cytomegalovirus exposure and HLA in healthy donors. The protocol was immunoSEQ multiplex PCR, while the TCRdb copy is restricted to in-frame clones and leaves out a portion. This sample has roughly 160,000 clones, with 81% found just once. The sequencing input was PBMCs. The receptors shown here come from a woman between 45 and 65 years old in good health and CMV-seronegative. CDR3s include the opening cysteine and the closing phenylalanine or tryptophan. The D gene is left open where the match is weak. Clone size is shown for a subset of rows, as once, few, many or a class of expanded clone.

DNA	CDR3	V	J	D	size
TGTGCCAGCAGACTATTGGACAGGGGTAACGCTGAAGCTTTCTTT	CASRLLDRGNAEAFF	TRBV6-1	TRBJ1-1	TRBD1	.
TGTGCCAGCAGCGTAGCTCCGGCTAGCGGGAGCACAGATACGCAGTATTTT	CASSVAPASGSTDTQYF	TRBV9	TRBJ2-3	TRBD2	.
TGTGCCAGCAGCCACTCCGGGACACCCGCCGTGGGCCTCCACTTT	CASSHSGTPAVGLHF	TRBV14	TRBJ1-6	.	.
TGTGCCAGCAGCCTGGGACAGGGCCCCCTCCACTTT	CASSLGQGPLHF	TRBV7-2	TRBJ1-6	TRBD1	.
TGTGCCAGCAGCTTCAACAGTCAGGGTGTCTATGGCTACACCTTC	CASSFNSQGVYGYTF	TRBV7-8	TRBJ1-2	.	.
TGTGCCAGCAGTTTATATGGGCGGGAGGAAGAGTACGAGCAGTACTTC	CASSLYGREEEYEQYF	TRBV27	TRBJ2-7	TRBD2	few
TGTGCCAGCAGTCAAAGGGGGTCCACTGAAGCTTTCTTT	CASSQRGSTEAFF	TRBV2	TRBJ1-1	.	.
TGTGCCAGCAGTTTCATGAGCGGGAGCTCCTACAATGAGCAGTTCTTC	CASSFMSGSSYNEQFF	TRBV27	TRBJ2-1	TRBD2	.
TGCGCCAGCAGCCAGGGACAGGGGGACGGGGAGCTGTTTTTT	CASSQGQGDGELFF	TRBV4-1	TRBJ2-2	TRBD1	.
TGTGCCAGCAGCTCCGGGGACATAAGCACAGATACGCAGTATTTT	CASSSGDISTDTQYF	TRBV7-2	TRBJ2-3	.	.
TGTGCCAGCAGCGCGCCGGGACAGGGGGCCTACGAGCAGCACTTC	CASSAPGQGAYEQHF	TRBV13	TRBJ2-7	TRBD1	.
TGTGCCAGCAGCTTGGCCTTAGGGGGCATTGGAAACACCATATATTTT	CASSLALGGIGNTIYF	TRBV5-5	TRBJ1-3	TRBD1	few
TGTGCCAGTAGTCCCCTCCGGCAGGGGGGAAGTAATCAGCCCCAGCATTTT	CASSPLRQGGSNQPQHF	TRBV19	TRBJ1-5	TRBD1	.
TGTGCCAGCAGCTTGCTACCGGGAGGAGGGGCCTACGAGCAGTACTTC	CASSLLPGGGAYEQYF	TRBV7-2	TRBJ2-7	TRBD2	few
TGTGCCAGCAGCATGGGACAGTTTAATTCACCCCTCCACTTT	CASSMGQFNSPLHF	TRBV27	TRBJ1-6	TRBD1	.
TGTGCCAGCAGCTTACAGGGCTCGAACACTGAAGCTTTCTTT	CASSLQGSNTEAFF	TRBV11-3	TRBJ1-1	.	.
TGCAGCGCCCAAACGGACAGGGAGCGAAGGGGCTACACCTTC	CSAQTDRERRGYTF	TRBV29-1	TRBJ1-2	TRBD1	.
TGTGCCAGCAGTGAAGGCTCCCTAGCGGGCGGTATTCAGTACTTC	CASSEGSLAGGIQYF	TRBV6-1	TRBJ2-4	TRBD2	.
TGTGCCAGTACGATTTCCTCTAAAACTAGCGGGAGGGCCCACAATGAGCAGTTCTTC	CASTISSKTSGRAHNEQFF	TRBV19	TRBJ2-1	TRBD2	.
TGTGCCAGCAGTGAAGTGGACGGGGATCGGGAGCAGTACTTC	CASSEVDGDREQYF	TRBV6-1	TRBJ2-7	.	few